This T cell receptor (beta chain) was recorded in a study of immune cell composition in non-small cell lung cancer. On this clone itself: As yet, its antigen is unknown.

Study observations and caveats: In adenocarcinoma, maximal tumour-associated clone frequency tracked TIL tumour reactivity. Tumour-associated clones >0.5% occurred in under 40% of adenocarcinomas, roughly 75% of squamous.

Libraries were prepared by immunoSEQ multiplex PCR; TCRdb keeps only in-frame clonotypes and omits some of them. Altogether 15,000 or so clones are present, around 69% being singletons, with the ten largest covering 7.5%. Per the germline V gene, CDR1 is LNHDA and CDR2 is SQIVND (reference sequence). The junction had 3 bases not matched to a gene; V was cut back by 2 bases and J by 4 bases. The CDR3 extends over 14 amino acids. The clonotype was recovered from a human donor with non-small cell lung cancer. The V and J genes are TRBV19 and TRBJ1-1, with 8 nucleotides matching TRBD1. The sample comprised lung tumor tissue. The CDR3 sequence: CASSITGGTTEAFF. In DNA, the CDR3 is TGTGCCAGTAGTATAACAGGGGGGACCACTGAAGCTTTCTTT.